One and the same sample provided the 32 T cell receptor beta chains below, sequenced in a study of control samples from healthy donors and cancer patients. Method: immunoSEQ multiplex PCR; TCRdb's copy keeps in-frame clones and lacks some. This table holds about 130,000 clones, approximately 94% found once. Sequencing was carried out using blood. The source of these receptors is a man aged 25-40 years in good health.

The chain combines TRBV14 with TRBJ1-1; possibly TRBD1 for D (6 bases). From germline, CDR1 is SGHDN and CDR2 FVKESK. This CDR3 is built from 15 residues. V dropped 4 bases and J dropped 0 bases, with 12 bases sitting between them. For the CDR3, the DNA is TGTGCCAGCAGCCGACAGGCCTTTATGAACACTGAAGCTTTCTTT. This gives the protein CASSRQAFMNTEAFF.

The V gene is TRBV14, the J gene TRBJ2-7; D is unclear. Germline V gene sequence: CDR1 SGHDN, CDR2 FVKESK. This CDR3 has 13 amino acids. V was trimmed by 1 base and J by 5 bases, leaving 9 bases between them. The CDR3 region is CASSQVLRHEQYF. Here the CDR3 DNA reads TGTGCCAGCAGCCAAGTTCTCCGTCACGAGCAGTACTTC.

The V and J genes are TRBV4-3 and TRBJ2-2; 7 bases line up with TRBD2. V trimming: 3 bases; J trimming: 1 base; junction bases outside the gene matches: 14. The CDR3 has 19 residues. CDR1 and CDR2 (germline): LGHNA, YSLEER. The CDR3 region has the DNA TGCGCCAGCAGCCACTCTTGGGTGAGGGTAGCGGGGAACACCGGGGAGCTGTTTTTT. Protein sequence: CASSHSWVRVAGNTGELFF.

The rearrangement links TRBV4-3 to TRBJ1-5; D not certain. CDR3 length equals 15 residues. Germline assignment: CDR1 LGHNA and CDR2 YSLEER. With 6 bases removed from V and 0 bases from J, the gap between germline ends came to 12 bases. Here the CDR3 reads CASRLRHHSNQPQHF. The CDR3 DNA follows: TGCGCCAGCAGACTTCGACACCATAGCAATCAGCCCCAGCATTTT.

The chain has TRBV7-9 and TRBJ1-1; D not resolved. Germline CDR1 and CDR2: SEHNR and FQNEAQ (reference sequence). V lost 3 bases and J 5 bases, leaving 10 bases between the germline ends. The CDR3 totals 13 residues. The CDR3 protein is CASSFEGKTEAFF. The CDR3 bases are TGTGCCAGCAGCTTTGAAGGGAAAACTGAAGCTTTCTTT.

The chain carries TRBV5-1 and TRBJ2-5, with D perhaps TRBD1 (6 bases). The CDR3 runs 14 residues. CDR1 is SGHRS and CDR2 is YFSETQ in the germline V gene. Trimming took off 4 bases at V and 4 bases at J, with 14 bases between the two ends. CDR3 amino acids: CASSLTGYRETQYF. CDR3 coding DNA: TGCGCCAGCAGCCTGACAGGATACAGAGAGACCCAGTACTTC.

V and J are TRBV6-2 or TRBV6-3 and TRBJ2-1, with TRBD1 identical over 11 bases. V lost 5 bases to trimming and J lost 13 bases; unmatched junction nucleotides: 10. Germline CDR1 MNHEY, CDR2 SVGEGT. This CDR3 has 14 amino acids. The CDR3 DNA sequence: TGTGCCAGCAGTCTCTCCGGGACAGGGGGAAGACAGTTCTTC. Translating gives CASSLSGTGGRQFF.

The V and J genes are TRBV4-3 and TRBJ1-1; D may be TRBD1 (6 bases). The CDR3 is made up of 15 amino acids. V dropped 0 bases and J dropped 4 bases, with 12 bases sitting between them. Germline CDR1 and CDR2: LGHNA and YSLEER. CDR3 sequence reads: CASSQEREGGTEAFF. DNA of the CDR3: TGCGCCAGCAGCCAAGAAAGGGAGGGGGGCACTGAAGCTTTCTTT.

The gene calls are TRBV10-3 and TRBJ2-7; D tentatively fits TRBD1 or TRBD2 (5 bases each). Trimming took off 6 bases at V and 5 bases at J, with 14 bases between the two ends. Looked up from germline, CDR1 is ENHRY and CDR2 is SYGVKD. This CDR3 region has 13 residues. This CDR3 reads CAISRDGFDEQYF. The CDR3 nucleotides read TGTGCCATCAGCAGGGACGGGTTTGACGAGCAGTACTTC.

The chain is built from TRBV6-2 or TRBV6-3 and TRBJ2-2; D is tentatively TRBD1 or TRBD2 (5 bases each). The length of the CDR3 is 14 residues. CDR1 is MNHEY and CDR2 is SVGEGT in the germline V gene. V shed 5 bases and J shed 4 bases, with 11 bases lying between them. The CDR3 nucleotides read TGTGCCAGCAGTCACGGGACGGCCACCGGGGAGCTGTTTTTT. Protein: CASSHGTATGELFF.

The chain joins TRBV7-2 to TRBJ2-7; D possibly corresponds to TRBD1 (6 bases). Germline V gene lookup returns CDR1 SGHTA and CDR2 FQGNSA. The CDR3 sequence is 12 residues long. V lost 0 bases and J 6 bases, leaving 6 bases between the germline ends. CDR3 sequence: CASSLAGGEQYF. CDR3 in DNA: TGTGCCAGCAGCTTAGCAGGGGGCGAGCAGTACTTC.

The chain combines TRBV3-1 (or the pseudogene TRBV3-2) with TRBJ1-1; 8 bases align to TRBD1. Germline CDR1 and CDR2: LGHDT and YNNKEL (reference sequence). V trimming: 5 bases; J trimming: 4 bases; junction bases outside the gene matches: 3. CDR3 length: 13 residues. The CDR3: CASSFTGGTEAFF. The CDR3 DNA is TGTGCCAGCAGCTTTACAGGGGGCACTGAAGCTTTCTTT.

CDR3 region: CASSLTGLGDEQFF. The CDR3 DNA reads as TGTGCCAGCAGCTTAACGGGACTAGGCGATGAGCAGTTCTTC. The rearrangement links TRBV7-3 to TRBJ2-1; TRBD2 matches at 8 bases. After removal of 0 bases from V and 8 bases from J, the junction contained 3 bases not matched to a gene. From germline, CDR1 is SGHTA and CDR2 FQGTGA. The CDR3 spans 14 residues.

CDR3 sequence (DNA): TGCGCCAGCAGCCCCGGGACAGGGGAGGACACCGGGGAGCTGTTTTTT. It translates to CASSPGTGEDTGELFF. The chain has TRBV5-1 and TRBJ2-2; 10 bases line up with TRBD1. The CDR3 sequence is 16 residues long. V was pared by 4 bases and J by 3 bases, with 6 bases of the junction left unmatched. Germline loops: CDR1 SGHRS, CDR2 YFSETQ.

The rearrangement uses TRBV7-2 and TRBJ1-2; 9 bases match TRBD1. The V and J ends lost 3 bases and 3 bases, in that order; junction bases with no gene match: 5. The CDR3 length is 15 residues. The germline CDR1 and CDR2 sequences are SGHTA and FQGNSA. Here the CDR3 DNA reads TGTGCCAGCAGCTTTACCGGGACAGGGTACTATGGCTACACCTTC. As protein: CASSFTGTGYYGYTF.

J is TRBJ2-7 and V is TRBV24-1, with D perhaps matching TRBD1 (6 bases). Trimming left V 10 bases short and J 0 bases short, with 12 bases between. Germline V gene data show CDR1 as KGHDR and CDR2 as SFDVKD. The CDR3 extends over 13 amino acids. CDR3: CATPRDNSYEQYF. Here the CDR3 DNA reads TGTGCCACTCCCCGGGACAACTCCTACGAGCAGTACTTC.

The rearrangement uses TRBV10-3 and TRBJ2-7; possible D gene TRBD1, 5 bases. The germline V and J ends were trimmed by 3 bases and 0 bases, with 12 bases remaining between them. The CDR3 is 15 amino acids. CDR1 ENHRY and CDR2 SYGVKD come from the germline V gene. CDR3 DNA: TGTGCCATCAGTGAAGGGGTAGAGAGCTCCTACGAGCAGTACTTC. Protein sequence: CAISEGVESSYEQYF.

The chain employs TRBV15 and TRBJ2-1; D possibly corresponds to TRBD1 (6 bases). Germline V gives CDR1 LNHNV, CDR2 YYDKDF (reference sequence). The CDR3 extends over 16 amino acids. V gave up 3 bases and J gave up 5 bases, with 17 bases separating them. CDR3 region: CATSRTGSSGHNEQFF. CDR3 bases: TGTGCCACCAGCAGGACAGGTTCTTCGGGACACAATGAGCAGTTCTTC. Full variable domain (rest looked up from reference TRBV15 and TRBJ2-1): DAMVIQNPRYQVTQFGKPVTLSCSQTLNHNVMYWYQQKSSQAPKLLFHYYDKDFNNEADTPDNFQSRRPNTSFCFLDIRSPGLGDTAMYLCATSRTGSSGHNEQFFGPGTRLTVL.

J is TRBJ1-2 and V is TRBV28; TRBD1 is a possible D gene (5 bases). The CDR3 loop spans 15 amino acids. The germline V gene has CDR1 MDHEN and CDR2 SYDVKM. Trimming took off 5 bases at V and 8 bases at J, with 21 bases between the two ends. The CDR3 nucleotides read TGTGCCAGCAGTCCCCTTGAAACAGGCCTTAGGGGCTACACCTTC. Protein: CASSPLETGLRGYTF.

As DNA, the CDR3 is TGTGCCAGCAGCCCGTTGGGACAGGGGATCTATGGCTACACCTTC. It yields the protein CASSPLGQGIYGYTF. V gene TRBV2 combines with J gene TRBJ1-2; 10 bases agree with TRBD1. CDR1 and CDR2 (germline): SNHLY, FYNNEI. V was pared by 6 bases and J by 4 bases, with 8 bases of the junction left unmatched. The CDR3 runs 15 residues.

This chain connects TRBV18 to TRBJ1-5; weak D call: TRBD1 (5 bases). CDR1 is KGHSH and CDR2 is LQKENI in the germline V gene. CDR3 length: 14 amino acids. V shed 3 bases and J shed 2 bases, with 8 bases lying between them. The CDR3 DNA is TGTGCCAGCTCACCGCGGGACGGCAATCAGCCCCAGCATTTT. The encoded protein is CASSPRDGNQPQHF.

The V call is TRBV12-3 or TRBV12-4, the J call TRBJ1-2; D call uncertain. The CDR3 is 12 amino acids. Between the trimmed V and J ends, which lost 3 bases and 6 bases, there was a span of 8 bases. CDR3 DNA: TGTGCCAGCAGTTTCGGAGGGAATGGCTACACCTTC. It encodes CASSFGGNGYTF.

This rearrangement joins TRBV24-1 to TRBJ2-5; unclear D gene. Germline lookup yields CDR1 KGHDR and CDR2 SFDVKD. The CDR3 loop spans 14 amino acids. V lost 4 bases to trimming and J lost 4 bases, with 12 bases between them. The CDR3 coding sequence is TGTGCCACCAGTGACAGAGTAGTCCCAGAGACCCAGTACTTC. Residues: CATSDRVVPETQYF.

This clone showed up just once. This sequence joins TRBV18 and TRBJ1-1; 7 nucleotides match TRBD1. The CDR3 sequence is 13 residues long. With 8 bases clipped from V and 1 base from J, the junction kept 4 bases outside the gene matches. Germline V gene data show CDR1 as KGHSH and CDR2 as LQKENI. The CDR3 is CASPRQGNTEAFF. The CDR3 DNA sequence: TGTGCCAGCCCGCGACAGGGGAACACTGAAGCTTTCTTT.

The chain links TRBV5-8 to TRBJ1-6, with D uncertain. The germline V gene has CDR1 SGHTS and CDR2 YDEGEE. The CDR3 length is 13 residues. Deletions cut 0 bases from V and 7 bases from J, with 5 bases between. CDR3 residues: CASSLELNSPLHF. The CDR3 DNA is TGTGCCAGCAGCTTGGAACTGAATTCACCCCTCCACTTT. The entire variable domain, with the rest obtained from reference TRBV5-8 and TRBJ1-6, is as follows: EAGVTQSPTHLIKTRGQQATLRCSPISGHTSVYWYQQALGLGLQFLLWYDEGEERNRGNFPPRFSGRQFPNYSSELNVNALELEDSALYLCASSLELNSPLHFGNGTRLTVT.

The V gene is TRBV28, the J gene TRBJ1-5; 11 nucleotides agree with TRBD1. The V segment lost 3 bases and the J segment 6 bases; nucleotides outside the gene matches: 10. The germline gives CDR1 MDHEN, CDR2 SYDVKM. There are 17 residues in the CDR3. DNA of the CDR3: TGTGCCAGCAGTTTTCTACCAGGACAGGGGGCGATTCAGCCCCAGCATTTT. The encoded protein is CASSFLPGQGAIQPQHF.

This rearrangement joins TRBV27 to TRBJ1-6; no definite D call. This CDR3 is 17 amino acids long. Trimming took off 5 bases at V and 2 bases at J, with 16 bases between the two ends. Germline CDR1 MNHEY, CDR2 SMNVEV (reference sequence). CDR3 protein: CASSPKIRETYNSPLHF. DNA of the CDR3: TGTGCCAGCAGTCCAAAAATTAGGGAAACCTATAATTCACCCCTCCACTTT.

The chain has TRBV7-6 and TRBJ2-7, with D possibly TRBD2 on 7 matching bases. This CDR3 contains 14 residues. Germline lookup yields CDR1 SGHVS and CDR2 FNYEAQ. Trimming shortened V by 1 base and J by 7 bases, and 14 bases separated the two germline ends. The CDR3: CASSLEAGAREQYF. CDR3 nucleotides: TGTGCCAGCAGCTTAGAGGCGGGGGCCAGGGAGCAGTACTTC.

This clone was detected once. The CDR3 region is CASRENIRDRGPYGYTF. DNA for the CDR3: TGTGCCAGCAGGGAAAATATCCGGGACAGGGGACCTTATGGCTACACCTTC. The chain is built from TRBV28 and TRBJ1-2; TRBD1 agrees at 10 bases. The CDR3 length is 17 residues. Germline V CDR1 and CDR2: MDHEN, SYDVKM. V dropped 6 bases and J dropped 5; count of bases not matched to a gene: 15.

The chain has TRBV28 and TRBJ1-5; 8 positions agree with TRBD1. Germline CDR1 reads MDHEN; CDR2 reads SYDVKM. V gave up 4 bases and J gave up 7 bases; unmatched junction bases: 12. The CDR3 sequence is 16 residues long. CDR3 in amino acids: CASSSLGQGMKQPQHF. The CDR3 bases are TGTGCCAGCAGTTCCCTCGGACAGGGAATGAAACAGCCCCAGCATTTT.

The genes are TRBV29-1 and TRBJ1-2; possible D gene TRBD1, 6 bases. The CDR3 is 13 amino acids. Germline lookup yields CDR1 SQVTM and CDR2 ANQGSEA. V lost 3 bases to trimming and J lost 5 bases, with 13 bases between them. The CDR3 DNA follows: TGCAGCGTTGAGCACAGGGCGCGGTATGGCTACACCTTC. As protein: CSVEHRARYGYTF.

J is TRBJ2-7 and V is TRBV27; the match to TRBD1 covers 7 bases. V lost 6 bases and J lost 4; bases outside the gene matches: 9. CDR3 length: 14 amino acids. CDR1 is MNHEY, CDR2 SMNVEV, per germline (reference sequence). This CDR3 reads CASRAGTVGYEQYF. The CDR3 bases are TGTGCCAGCAGGGCCGGGACAGTCGGGTACGAGCAGTACTTC.